This entry features one T cell receptor (beta chain) sequence. No antigen is known for it. This entry comes from a study of CD4 T cells in relation to SARS-CoV-2 and coronaviruses. Overall study context: TCR beta CDR3s were sequenced after roughly nine-day antigen culture of PBMCs.

Generated by immunoSEQ multiplex PCR, the TCRdb table keeps only in-frame clones and is missing some. This table has about 36,000 clones, around 77% appearing once. Sequenced material: memory CD4+ T cells from PBMCs, cultured in vitro. The receptor was derived from an adult with COVID-19.

The CDR3 is CASGLATDTQYF. CDR3 sequence (DNA): TGTGCCTCAGGACTAGCGACAGATACGCAGTATTTT. V gene TRBV10-3 combines with J gene TRBJ2-3, with TRBD2 matching 9 bases. The germline gives CDR1 ENHRY, CDR2 SYGVKD. The ends lost 11 bases at V and 3 bases at J; junction bases unmatched: 3. There are 12 residues in the CDR3.